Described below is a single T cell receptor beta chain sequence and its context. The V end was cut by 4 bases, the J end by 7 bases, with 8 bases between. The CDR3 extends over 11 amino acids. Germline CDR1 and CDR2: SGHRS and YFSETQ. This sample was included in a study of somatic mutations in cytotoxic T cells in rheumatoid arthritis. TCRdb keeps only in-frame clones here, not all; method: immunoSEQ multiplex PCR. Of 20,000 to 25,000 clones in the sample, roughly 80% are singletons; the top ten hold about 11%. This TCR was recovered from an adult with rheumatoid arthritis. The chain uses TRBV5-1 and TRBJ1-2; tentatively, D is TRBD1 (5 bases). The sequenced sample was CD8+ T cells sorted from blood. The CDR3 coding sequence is TGCGCCAGCAGCGGGGCCGGTGGCTACACCTTC. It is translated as CASSGAGGYTF.